One and the same sample provided the 18 T cell receptor beta chains below, sequenced in a study of patients and donors after allogeneic stem cell transplantation. Each CDR3 protein is one row after TCRdb ran MiXCR on the RT-PCR reads. This sample has 150,000 to 200,000 distinct CDR3 sequences, with approximately 31% found just once. Sequenced material: blood, either unsorted or a sorted T cell fraction (not recorded which). These receptors were taken from a human donor who was either an allogeneic HSCT recipient or a stem cell or donor lymphocyte infusion donor (not recorded which). It is not recorded whose cells these are; they may come from a transplant donor.

The chain recombines TRBV27 with TRBJ2-3; 12 positions agree with TRBD2. CDR3 length equals 18 residues. With 0 bases clipped from V and 1 base from J, the junction kept 5 bases outside the gene matches. Germline V lookup: CDR1 MNHEY, CDR2 SMNVEV (reference sequence). The CDR3 sequence is CASSLSWTSGDRTDTQYF. For the CDR3, the DNA is TGTGCCAGCAGTTTATCCTGGACTAGCGGGGACCGCACAGATACGCAGTATTTT.

In this sample, this clonotype turned up many times. V and J are TRBV27 and TRBJ1-5; no firm D call. Germline assignment: CDR1 MNHEY and CDR2 SMNVEV (reference sequence). The CDR3 is 13 amino acids. The ends were cut back, 2 bases at V and 1 base at J, with 3 bases in the middle. Here the CDR3 reads CASSLTSNQPQHF. CDR3 DNA: TGTGCCAGCAGTTTAACAAGCAATCAGCCCCAGCATTTT.

V gene TRBV23-1 combines with J gene TRBJ2-7; 8 bases fit TRBD1. TRBV23-1 is an open reading frame, and its role is uncertain. The CDR3 is 16 residues long. V dropped 2 bases and J dropped 2; count of bases not matched to a gene: 8. The CDR3 sequence: CASSQTDREGPYEQYF. CDR3 DNA: TGCGCCAGCAGTCAAACGGACAGGGAAGGGCCCTACGAGCAGTACTTC.

The genes are TRBV18 and TRBJ2-7, with 10 bases lining up with TRBD2. In germline, CDR1 is KGHSH, CDR2 LQKENI. The CDR3 runs to 14 residues. The V and J ends lost 6 bases and 3 bases, in that order; junction bases with no gene match: 5. Here the CDR3 DNA reads TGTGCCAGCTCCCCTAGCGGGAGAGGCTACGAGCAGTACTTC. This gives the protein CASSPSGRGYEQYF.

The chain recombines TRBV7-2 with TRBJ1-1, with TRBD1 as a possible D gene (6 bases). The CDR3 spans 14 residues. Trimming pared 5 bases from V and 3 bases from J, leaving 13 bases between. Per the germline V gene, CDR1 is SGHTA and CDR2 is FQGNSA. The CDR3 coding sequence is TGTGCCAGCAGCCGTACGGCAGGGGACACTGAAGCTTTCTTT. Protein sequence: CASSRTAGDTEAFF.

V is TRBV4-3 and J is TRBJ2-1, with 7 bases lining up with TRBD1. Germline V gene lookup returns CDR1 LGHNA and CDR2 YSLEER. The CDR3 runs to 17 residues. Trimming removed 5 bases from V and 0 bases from J; junction bases left unmatched: 10. The CDR3 nucleotides read TGCGCCAGCAGCATTTCACAGGGGATTAGCTCCTACAATGAGCAGTTCTTC. The encoded protein is CASSISQGISSYNEQFF.

The V and J genes are TRBV20-1 and TRBJ1-2, with D perhaps matching TRBD1 (5 bases). The germline CDR1 and CDR2 sequences are DFQATT and SNEGSKA (reference sequence). The CDR3 is 15 residues long. The V and J ends lost 0 bases and 7 bases respectively, with 18 bases between them. The CDR3 nucleotides read TGCAGTGCTAGAGATCCCCAGGGTGGTTCGTTTGGCTACACCTTC. This encodes CSARDPQGGSFGYTF.

This clonotype was observed a few times. The V call is TRBV6-5, the J call TRBJ1-6; no reliable D call. V lost 2 bases, J lost 7 bases, and 12 bases lay in between. The length of the CDR3 is 15 residues. CDR1 MNHEY and CDR2 SVGAGI come from the germline V gene. In DNA form, the CDR3 reads TGTGCCAGCAGTTACGAACTGCAGCCCAATTCACCCCTCCACTTT. Encoded protein: CASSYELQPNSPLHF.

The sample holds a few counts of this clonotype. This chain joins TRBV7-9 and TRBJ1-6; D possibly corresponds to TRBD1 (6 bases). Between the trimmed V and J ends, which lost 5 bases and 3 bases, there was a span of 17 bases. CDR3 length: 17 amino acids. Germline V lookup: CDR1 SEHNR, CDR2 FQNEAQ (reference sequence). CDR3 in DNA: TGTGCCAGCAGCCGCCCCCCGGGACACAGCTATAATTCACCCCTCCACTTT. Translating gives CASSRPPGHSYNSPLHF.

The chain's CDR3 is CSVAAFLAGVYNEQFF. The CDR3 coding sequence is TGCAGCGTTGCCGCCTTTCTAGCGGGCGTGTACAATGAGCAGTTCTTC. This chain uses TRBV29-1 with TRBJ2-1; 8 bases are shared with TRBD2. The CDR3 totals 16 residues. V gave up 4 bases and J gave up 4 bases; unmatched junction bases: 12. Germline V gene data show CDR1 as SQVTM and CDR2 as ANQGSEA.

V and J are TRBV11-3 and TRBJ2-3, with a possible D match to TRBD1 (5 bases). The germline V gene has CDR1 SGHNT and CDR2 YENEEA. V lost 2 bases, J lost 1 base, and 7 bases lay in between. The CDR3 length is 14 residues. CDR3 protein: CASSLRRGTDTQYF. The CDR3 DNA follows: TGTGCCAGCAGCTTACGCAGGGGCACAGATACGCAGTATTTT.

V is TRBV28 and J is TRBJ1-6; possibly TRBD1 for D (5 bases). The germline V gene has CDR1 MDHEN and CDR2 SYDVKM. V lost 4 bases and J 7 bases, leaving 8 bases between the germline ends. The CDR3 contains 13 residues. The DNA of the CDR3 is TGTGCCAGCAGTTCAGGGAACAATTCACCCCTCCACTTT. Residues: CASSSGNNSPLHF.

This clonotype was observed a handful of times. The chain carries TRBV20-1 and TRBJ2-7; 9 nucleotides align to TRBD2. CDR1 is DFQATT, CDR2 SNEGSKA, per germline (reference sequence). This CDR3 contains 15 residues. Losses at the gene ends were 6 bases for V and 3 bases for J; bases not matched to a gene: 12. The CDR3 nucleotides are TGCAGTGCCCCCAAGGCTAGCGGGGCCCGCTACGAGCAGTACTTC. Translating it yields CSAPKASGARYEQYF.

The chain combines TRBV9 with TRBJ1-1; 7 bases are a match to TRBD1. Germline V gives CDR1 SGDLS, CDR2 YYNGEE. V lost 0 bases, J lost 1 base, and 3 bases stayed unmatched. CDR3 length equals 15 residues. CDR3 region: CASSVGTGPNTEAFF. The CDR3 nucleotides are TGTGCCAGCAGCGTAGGGACAGGACCGAACACTGAAGCTTTCTTT.

In its sample, this clonotype was seen a few times. The chain has TRBV7-9 and TRBJ1-2, with TRBD1 matching over 7 bases. The germline gives CDR1 SEHNR, CDR2 FQNEAQ (reference sequence). This CDR3 contains 17 residues. With V trimmed by 3 bases and J by 0 bases, 10 bases remained unmatched. CDR3: CASSFTWTGRANYGYTF. CDR3 nucleotides: TGTGCCAGCAGCTTTACCTGGACAGGACGTGCTAACTATGGCTACACCTTC. Full variable domain (remainder filled in from reference TRBV7-9 and TRBJ1-2): DTGVSQNPRHKITKRGQNVTFRCDPISEHNRLYWYRQTLGQGPEFLTYFQNEAQLEKSRLLSDRFSAERPKGSFSTLEIQRTEQGDSAMYLCASSFTWTGRANYGYTFGSGTRLTVV.

V gene TRBV3-1 combines with J gene TRBJ1-6, with 7 bases lining up with TRBD1. Looked up from germline, CDR1 is LGHDT and CDR2 is YNNKEL (reference sequence). CDR3 size: 13 residues. Trimming at V came to 8 bases and at J to 4 bases, leaving 2 bases not matched to a gene. Here the CDR3 reads CASGTDYNSPLHF. CDR3 sequence (DNA): TGTGCCAGCGGGACAGATTATAATTCACCCCTCCACTTT.

The chain combines TRBV6-6 with TRBJ1-1; perhaps TRBD1 as D (5 bases). The CDR3 is 12 amino acids. Trimming stripped 6 bases from V and 2 bases from J, with 7 bases between. The germline CDR1 and CDR2 sequences are MNHNY and SVGAGI (reference sequence). CDR3 nucleotide sequence: TGTGCCAGCAGCTGGGACAACACTGAAGCTTTCTTT. Its protein product is CASSWDNTEAFF.

This clonotype was seen ten or more times. The chain combines TRBV29-1 with TRBJ1-1, with D tentatively TRBD1 (6 bases). This CDR3 spans 14 amino acids. From germline, CDR1 is SQVTM and CDR2 ANQGSEA. Trimming took off 5 bases at V and 2 bases at J, with 15 bases between the two ends. The CDR3: CSVILWGTNTEAFF. CDR3 bases: TGCAGCGTTATATTATGGGGGACAAACACTGAAGCTTTCTTT.